This T cell receptor (beta chain) was documented in a study of CD8 T cells in ankylosing spondylitis. This clonotype was counted a few times. TCRdb reprocessed the 5' RACE reads with MiXCR, giving one entry per CDR3 protein. The table lists roughly 170,000 distinct CDR3 sequences, around 9.6% of them singletons, with around 15% in the top ten. The CDR3 spans 15 residues. J lost 2 bases, V lost 2 bases, and 6 bases had no gene match. CDR1 MNHEY and CDR2 SMNVEV come from the germline V gene (reference sequence). The sequence derives from a female donor with ankylosing spondylitis or in good health (not recorded which). V is TRBV27 and J is TRBJ2-7, with TRBD2 identical over 7 bases. The sequenced sample consisted of blood, either unsorted or a sorted T cell fraction (not recorded which). Written as DNA, the CDR3 is TGTGCCAGCAGTTTAAGGCGGGAGTACCCCTACGAGCAGTACTTC. This codes for CASSLRREYPYEQYF.